Each of the 31 T cell receptor beta chains below was sequenced from the same sample in a study of T-cell reconstitution after alpha-beta-depleted transplantation in children. The TCRbeta library incorporated unique molecular identifiers. TCRdb re-derived calls from the PCR reads in MiXCR, one entry per CDR3 protein. This repertoire shows 500,000 to 750,000 distinct CDR3 sequences, over 10% found once; its top ten account for around 2.2%. Sequences were derived from PBMCs, mostly from graft donor cells, sampled 360 days after TCRalphabeta/CD19-depleted stem cell transplant. The receptors come from a male patient aged 10-17 years who had a stem cell transplant for acute myeloid leukemia, so the T cells may come from the graft donor.

This clonotype occurred once. The chain is built from TRBV28 and TRBJ1-3; D possibly corresponds to TRBD1 (6 bases). The V and J ends lost 4 bases and 3 bases respectively, with 16 bases between them. Germline V gene sequence: CDR1 MDHEN, CDR2 SYDVKM. The CDR3 loop spans 16 amino acids. The CDR3 DNA sequence: TGTGCCAGCAGTTGGGGCGACAGGCATAGTGGAAACACCATATATTTT. Protein sequence: CASSWGDRHSGNTIYF.

This rearrangement joins TRBV3-1 to TRBJ2-7; unclear D gene. CDR3 length: 13 residues. V was shortened by 1 base and J by 5 bases, with 9 bases between the two germline ends. The V gene's germline CDR1 is LGHDT and CDR2 YNNKEL (reference sequence). The DNA for the CDR3 is TGTGCCAGCAGCCAAGTAGGTGGCGACGAGCAGTACTTC. Its translation is CASSQVGGDEQYF.

This clonotype was detected many times. This rearrangement joins TRBV3-1 to TRBJ2-3; D ambiguous. The V gene lost 0 bases and the J gene lost 2 bases, with 3 bases spanning the gap. This CDR3 is built from 13 residues. Germline CDR1 LGHDT, CDR2 YNNKEL (reference sequence). CDR3 region: CASSQDYTDTQYF. In DNA form, the CDR3 reads TGTGCCAGCAGCCAAGATTACACAGATACGCAGTATTTT.

The genes are TRBV7-2 and TRBJ2-1; TRBD2 agrees at 9 bases. CDR1 is SGHTA, CDR2 FQGNSA, per germline. The CDR3 has 16 residues. V shed 3 bases, J shed 4 bases, and the junction held 7 bases outside the gene matches. CDR3 region: CASSFAGTSIYNEQFF. The CDR3, as DNA: TGTGCCAGCAGCTTCGCCGGGACTAGCATTTACAATGAGCAGTTCTTC.

This clonotype was picked up many times. The rearrangement uses TRBV7-2 and TRBJ2-1, with TRBD2 matching over 7 bases. This CDR3 region has 17 residues. J gave up 7 bases and V 7 bases, and 19 bases lay outside the gene matches. Germline V CDR1 and CDR2: SGHTA, FQGNSA. The CDR3 DNA follows: TGTGCCAGCACCTTCCGAGTGGGGGGGAGGGCTCGGAATGAGCAGTTCTTC. Protein: CASTFRVGGRARNEQFF.

In its sample, this clonotype was seen a few times. The chain employs TRBV27 and TRBJ2-7, with 9 bases lining up with TRBD2. Germline CDR1 is MNHEY and CDR2 is SMNVEV (reference sequence). Trimming cost V 4 bases and J 2 bases; bases outside gene matches: 6. The CDR3 length is 15 residues. The CDR3 DNA reads TGTGCCAGCAGTTGGACTAGCGCGAAGGCCTACGAGCAGTACTTC. Translating it yields CASSWTSAKAYEQYF.

The rearrangement joins TRBV10-3 to TRBJ2-3, with D perhaps matching TRBD1 or TRBD2 (5 bases each). The CDR3 is made up of 14 amino acids. From germline, CDR1 is ENHRY and CDR2 SYGVKD. Trimming removed 11 bases from V and 4 bases from J, with 19 bases in between. The CDR3 DNA reads TGTGCCCTACGACTTGGGGGAGAGGCAGATACGCAGTATTTT. Translated, it gives CALRLGGEADTQYF.

The genes are TRBV3-1 and TRBJ2-1, with D unclear. This CDR3 has 15 residues. With 3 bases removed from V and 8 bases from J, the gap between germline ends came to 17 bases. The germline gives CDR1 LGHDT, CDR2 YNNKEL (reference sequence). In nucleotides, the CDR3 is TGTGCCAGCAGCCATCAACGGACCCCAAGCGATGAGCAGTTCTTC. Protein product: CASSHQRTPSDEQFF.

This clonotype was detected ten times or more. The rearrangement links TRBV5-1 to TRBJ2-6; 7 bases are a match to TRBD2. Germline loops: CDR1 SGHRS, CDR2 YFSETQ. This CDR3 has 18 residues. V gave up 0 bases and J gave up 0 bases; unmatched junction bases: 6. CDR3 region: CASSLAPRESSGANVLTF. The CDR3 DNA sequence: TGCGCCAGCAGCTTGGCTCCGCGGGAGAGCTCTGGGGCCAACGTCCTGACTTTC.

V is TRBV5-4 and J is TRBJ2-2, with TRBD2 identical over 12 bases. The CDR3 loop spans 17 amino acids. Trimming cost V 1 base and J 3 bases; bases outside gene matches: 4. Germline V lookup: CDR1 SGHNT, CDR2 YYREEE (reference sequence). The CDR3, as DNA: TGTGCCAGCAGCTTGTCCCTAGCGGGAGGGTACACCGGGGAGCTGTTTTTT. It codes for CASSLSLAGGYTGELFF.

This chain connects TRBV20-1 to TRBJ2-1; 10 positions agree with TRBD2. This CDR3 is built from 14 residues. Germline V gene sequence: CDR1 DFQATT, CDR2 SNEGSKA (reference sequence). The V and J ends lost 3 bases and 6 bases, in that order; junction bases with no gene match: 5. The DNA for the CDR3 is TGCAGTGCTAGCCCGGGACTAGCGATCAATGAGCAGTTCTTC. Translated: CSASPGLAINEQFF.

This CDR3 reads CASSEGQGGALAEHKGYTF. Here the CDR3 DNA reads TGTGCCAGCAGTGAAGGGCAGGGGGGTGCCCTTGCTGAACATAAGGGCTACACCTTC. This sequence joins TRBV6-1 and TRBJ1-2; TRBD1 matches 7 bases. Germline trimming cut 1 base from V and 8 bases from J; bases unmatched to any gene: 22. The germline gives CDR1 MNHNS, CDR2 SASEGT. This CDR3 is built from 19 residues.

This clonotype was counted between two and nine times. The chain is built from TRBV6-5 and TRBJ1-5; D not certain. The CDR3 is 14 residues long. V gave up 2 bases and J gave up 9 bases, with 14 bases separating them. From germline, CDR1 is MNHEY and CDR2 SVGAGI. The CDR3 spells CASSYGGGSWPQHF. The CDR3 region has the DNA TGTGCCAGCAGTTACGGAGGCGGCTCATGGCCCCAGCATTTT.

This clonotype appeared a few times. The genes are TRBV15 and TRBJ2-1; 13 bases line up with TRBD2. CDR1 LNHNV and CDR2 YYDKDF come from the germline V gene (reference sequence). The CDR3 has 18 amino acids. V gave up 1 base and J gave up 5 bases; unmatched junction bases: 8. The CDR3 loop reads CATSRAHLLAGGNNEQFF. The CDR3 DNA follows: TGTGCCACCAGCAGAGCTCATTTACTAGCGGGGGGGAACAATGAGCAGTTCTTC.

This clonotype was seen a handful of times. This chain links TRBV9 with TRBJ2-2; D remains ambiguous. V lost 2 bases to trimming and J lost 1 base, with 6 bases between them. CDR1 and CDR2 from the germline V gene are SGDLS and YYNGEE. This CDR3 has 14 amino acids. The DNA for the CDR3 is TGTGCCAGCAGCGTGCTTATGAACACCGGGGAGCTGTTTTTT. This gives the protein CASSVLMNTGELFF. The entire variable domain, with the rest obtained from reference TRBV9 and TRBJ2-2, is as follows: DSGVTQTPKHLITATGQRVTLRCSPRSGDLSVYWYQQSLDQGLQFLIQYYNGEERAKGNILERFSAQQFPDLHSELNLSSLELGDSALYFCASSVLMNTGELFFGEGSRLTVL.

This clonotype was picked up many times. The V and J genes are TRBV12-3 or TRBV12-4 and TRBJ2-2; no firm D call. There are 14 residues in the CDR3. Trimming took 11 bases from V and 3 from J, leaving 16 bases between them. The CDR3 nucleotides read TGTGCCGGACGGCACGCGGTGGACACCGGGGAGCTGTTTTTT. It translates to CAGRHAVDTGELFF.

Many counts were recorded for this clonotype. The chain recombines TRBV12-3 or TRBV12-4 with TRBJ2-3; D is ambiguous. This CDR3 has 10 residues. V lost 7 bases and J lost 4, with 3 bases in between. CDR3 protein: CASKADTQYF. CDR3 sequence (DNA): TGTGCCAGCAAAGCAGATACGCAGTATTTT.

Ten or more counts support this clonotype. V usage is TRBV6-6 and J usage is TRBJ2-7; D not certain. Germline assignment: CDR1 MNHNY and CDR2 SVGAGI (reference sequence). The CDR3 has 13 amino acids. With 2 bases removed from V and 2 bases from J, the gap between germline ends came to 7 bases. The CDR3 spells CASSYGLPYEQYF. DNA of the CDR3: TGTGCCAGCAGTTACGGCTTGCCCTACGAGCAGTACTTC.

This sequence joins TRBV4-2 and TRBJ2-1, with 8 bases fitting TRBD2. Germline loops: CDR1 LGHNA, CDR2 YNFKEQ. CDR3 length: 18 amino acids. The V and J ends lost 4 bases and 5 bases, in that order; junction bases with no gene match: 16. This CDR3 is CASSPGARGLALNNEQFF. In DNA form, the CDR3 reads TGTGCCAGCAGCCCCGGAGCCCGAGGACTAGCCCTCAACAATGAGCAGTTCTTC.

This clonotype appeared many times. The chain couples TRBV12-3 or TRBV12-4 to TRBJ2-3, with no clear D. This CDR3 is 15 amino acids long. V was cut by 3 bases and J by 1 base, with 11 bases left in between. The CDR3 loop is CASSLATGGTDTQYF. CDR3 coding DNA: TGTGCCAGCAGTTTGGCGACTGGTGGCACAGATACGCAGTATTTT.

This clonotype was seen a few times. This chain links TRBV12-3 or TRBV12-4 with TRBJ2-1; 10 nucleotides line up with TRBD2. V shed 1 base and J 7 bases; nucleotides not matched to a gene: 19. The CDR3 is made up of 20 amino acids. This chain's CDR3 is CASSLEVVSSLAGVTNEQFF. CDR3 sequence (DNA): TGTGCCAGCAGTTTAGAGGTGGTTTCTAGTCTAGCGGGAGTAACAAATGAGCAGTTCTTC.

V gene TRBV6-5 combines with J gene TRBJ2-5; D might be TRBD1 or TRBD2, each matching 5 bases. Trimming took off 10 bases at V and 9 bases at J, with 18 bases between the two ends. The CDR3 is made up of 12 amino acids. Germline CDR1 MNHEY, CDR2 SVGAGI. For the CDR3, the DNA is TGTGCCACAGGACCGGGACCCCATCCCCAGTACTTC. Translation gives CATGPGPHPQYF.

This clonotype was detected only a few times. The CDR3 coding sequence is TGCAGTGCTGATGGGAGGGGGGCAGGGACAGATACGCAGTATTTT. Residues: CSADGRGAGTDTQYF. V usage is TRBV20-1 and J usage is TRBJ2-3; a possible D gene is TRBD2 (7 bases). CDR1 and CDR2 (germline): DFQATT, SNEGSKA (reference sequence). The CDR3 is 15 amino acids. Trimming took off 5 bases at V and 3 bases at J, with 18 bases between the two ends.

In this sample, this clonotype turned up many times. The rearrangement links TRBV5-6 to TRBJ2-1, with 9 bases aligning to TRBD1. Germline CDR1 is SGHDT and CDR2 is YYEEEE. Trimming removed 3 bases from V and 12 bases from J; junction bases left unmatched: 7. The CDR3 is made up of 13 amino acids. The CDR3 sequence is CASSWDRVEGQFF. Written as DNA, the CDR3 is TGTGCCAGCAGCTGGGACAGGGTTGAAGGGCAGTTCTTC.

This clonotype was detected only a few times. This chain joins TRBV12-3 or TRBV12-4 and TRBJ1-1; TRBD1 matches at 9 bases. The CDR3 is 13 amino acids. V was clipped by 7 bases and J by 5 bases; unmatched bases: 5. The CDR3 DNA follows: TGTGCCAGCACCCCGACAGGGGGAACTGAAGCTTTCTTT. It is translated as CASTPTGGTEAFF.

This clonotype was picked up many times. The chain is built from TRBV20-1 and TRBJ1-2, with a weak D call TRBD1 (6 bases). The germline CDR1 and CDR2 sequences are DFQATT and SNEGSKA (reference sequence). Trimming pared 3 bases from V and 6 bases from J, leaving 11 bases between. The CDR3 spans 12 residues. CDR3 nucleotide sequence: TGCAGTGCTAGTGTTGGGACAAATGGCTACACCTTC. Protein product: CSASVGTNGYTF.

This chain connects TRBV29-1 to TRBJ1-2, with D maybe TRBD1 (6 bases). The V end lost 7 bases, the J end lost 0 bases, and 15 bases lay between the germline ends. This CDR3 has 14 amino acids. Germline V gene lookup returns CDR1 SQVTM and CDR2 ANQGSEA. The CDR3: CSGGAGRTNYGYTF. The CDR3 region has the DNA TGCAGCGGGGGGGCGGGACGGACTAACTATGGCTACACCTTC.

This clonotype was counted at least ten times. V gene TRBV5-1 combines with J gene TRBJ2-7, with D possibly matching TRBD2 (6 bases). Deletions cut 3 bases from V and 2 bases from J, with 9 bases between. The germline gives CDR1 SGHRS, CDR2 YFSETQ. This CDR3 has 13 amino acids. The chain's CDR3 is CASSSTGAYEQYF. DNA of the CDR3: TGCGCCAGCAGCTCTACGGGGGCCTACGAGCAGTACTTC.

This clonotype came up a few times. The V gene is TRBV29-1, the J gene TRBJ2-5; either TRBD1 or TRBD2 may supply D (5 bases each). Deletions cut 4 bases from V and 10 bases from J, with 10 bases between. CDR1 and CDR2 (germline): SQVTM, ANQGSEA. This CDR3 has 10 residues. CDR3 protein: CSVVKGSQYF. For the CDR3, the DNA is TGCAGCGTTGTCAAGGGGAGCCAGTACTTC.

This sequence joins TRBV5-1 and TRBJ2-2; D is undetermined. The CDR3 spans 15 residues. Deletions cut 2 bases from V and 0 bases from J, with 8 bases between. Germline loops: CDR1 SGHRS, CDR2 YFSETQ. This CDR3 is CASSFQTANTGELFF. CDR3 DNA: TGCGCCAGCAGCTTCCAGACGGCGAACACCGGGGAGCTGTTTTTT.

The gene calls are TRBV19 and TRBJ2-1, with 7 bases aligning to TRBD2. The V segment lost 3 bases and the J segment 4 bases; nucleotides outside the gene matches: 6. The CDR3 length is 15 residues. Germline V CDR1 and CDR2: LNHDA, SQIVND (reference sequence). The CDR3 loop is CASSIPGLPYNEQFF. The CDR3 bases are TGTGCCAGTAGTATCCCGGGACTACCTTACAATGAGCAGTTCTTC.